Each of the 30 T cell receptor beta chains below was sequenced from the same sample in a study of response to subunit inactivated influenza vaccine. TCRdb fed the RT-PCR reads into MiXCR, producing one record per CDR3 protein. The sample shows 800,000 or so distinct CDR3 sequences, around 21% of them seen only once. Sample: PBMCs from blood, taken around 5 days after vaccination. The receptors were sampled from a man in his fifties who received an inactivated influenza vaccine.

The J gene is TRBJ2-3, the V gene TRBV24-1; D gene unclear. Trimming shortened V by 4 bases and J by 2 bases, and 12 bases separated the two germline ends. The CDR3 has 15 amino acids. CDR1 and CDR2 (germline): KGHDR, SFDVKD. The CDR3 spells CATSDHGSFTDTQYF. The CDR3 DNA sequence: TGTGCCACCAGTGACCACGGCTCATTCACAGATACGCAGTATTTT.

The rearrangement links TRBV5-1 to TRBJ2-7; D possibly corresponds to TRBD2 (5 bases). Between the trimmed V and J ends, which lost 5 bases and 4 bases, there was a span of 22 bases. Germline-derived CDR1 and CDR2 are SGHRS and YFSETQ. The CDR3 covers 16 residues. The CDR3: CASRNPPSGRPYEQYF. For the CDR3, the DNA is TGCGCCAGCAGAAACCCCCCATCTGGGAGACCATACGAGCAGTACTTC.

The chain joins TRBV7-2 to TRBJ2-5; D may be TRBD1 or TRBD2 (5 bases each). Germline lookup yields CDR1 SGHTA and CDR2 FQGNSA. The CDR3 runs to 16 residues. Deletions cut 5 bases from V and 4 bases from J, with 20 bases between. The CDR3 sequence: CASSPSEKGPSETQYF. The CDR3 coding sequence is TGTGCCAGCAGCCCATCAGAGAAGGGACCCTCAGAGACCCAGTACTTC.

In its sample, this clonotype was seen a few times. J is TRBJ2-7 and V is TRBV5-1; 14 nucleotides agree with TRBD2. The CDR3 sequence is 15 residues long. V lost 4 bases and J lost 8; bases outside the gene matches: 8. Germline-derived CDR1 and CDR2 are SGHRS and YFSETQ. CDR3 DNA: TGCGCCAGCAGCCCGGGGACTAGCGGGAGTGCACAGCAGTACTTC. This sequence encodes CASSPGTSGSAQQYF.

This clonotype was counted at least ten times. The chain combines TRBV12-3 or TRBV12-4 with TRBJ2-1; TRBD2 matches at 7 bases. This CDR3 is 15 amino acids long. J was trimmed by 2 bases and V by 2 bases; bases with no gene match: 3. The CDR3 region has the DNA TGTGCCAGCAGTTTAAGCGGGATGCCCTACAATGAGCAGTTCTTC. Encoded protein: CASSLSGMPYNEQFF.

This clonotype was seen more than once but under ten times. The rearrangement uses TRBV28 and TRBJ2-5; tentative D call: TRBD1 (6 bases). The CDR3 extends over 15 amino acids. Germline CDR1 is MDHEN and CDR2 is SYDVKM. Between the trimmed V and J ends, which lost 7 bases and 5 bases, there was a span of 20 bases. This CDR3 reads CASTQGQRDAETQYF. The CDR3 bases are TGTGCCAGCACTCAAGGACAGAGGGATGCGGAGACCCAGTACTTC.

This clonotype was seen many times. V gene TRBV12-3 or TRBV12-4 combines with J gene TRBJ2-7; 7 bases match TRBD2. V was pared by 3 bases and J by 3 bases, with 2 bases of the junction left unmatched. The CDR3 length is 13 residues. The CDR3 sequence is CASSFLADYEQYF. In DNA, the CDR3 is TGTGCCAGCAGTTTCCTAGCGGACTACGAGCAGTACTTC.

The rearrangement joins TRBV9 to TRBJ2-2; 9 bases agree with TRBD2. CDR1 and CDR2 from the germline V gene are SGDLS and YYNGEE. V was pared by 3 bases and J by 0 bases, with 6 bases of the junction left unmatched. This CDR3 has 17 residues. The CDR3 DNA reads as TGTGCCAGCAGCGCGCAAAGACTAGCGGCGAACACCGGGGAGCTGTTTTTT. The encoded protein is CASSAQRLAANTGELFF.

This sequence joins TRBV6-5 and TRBJ2-7; no reliable D call. V gave up 2 bases and J gave up 6 bases, with 5 bases separating them. This CDR3 spans 11 amino acids. From germline, CDR1 is MNHEY and CDR2 SVGAGI. The CDR3 here is CASSYRAEQYF. For the CDR3, the DNA is TGTGCCAGCAGTTACCGGGCCGAGCAGTACTTC.

This clonotype showed up many times. The chain uses TRBV29-1 and TRBJ2-5; 13 bases agree with TRBD2. This CDR3 region has 15 residues. Germline CDR1 and CDR2: SQVTM and ANQGSEA. Unmatched junction bases numbered 10, after V lost 7 bases and J lost 5 bases. The CDR3 DNA sequence: TGCAGCGCTGGCCTCGGGACTAGCGGGATCGAGACCCAGTACTTC. Translating gives CSAGLGTSGIETQYF. Supplemented by reference TRBV29-1 and TRBJ2-5, the full variable domain reads SAVISQKPSRDICQRGTSLTIQCQVDSQVTMMFWYRQQPGQSLTLIATANQGSEATYESGFVIDKFPISRPNLTFSTLTVSNMSPEDSSIYLCSAGLGTSGIETQYFGPGTRLLVL.

This clonotype was counted between two and nine times. The chain uses TRBV10-3 and TRBJ2-4, with 8 bases that match TRBD1. V lost 6 bases to trimming and J lost 9 bases; unmatched junction nucleotides: 13. Germline assignment: CDR1 ENHRY and CDR2 SYGVKD. This CDR3 is 15 amino acids long. The CDR3 is CAISPTGEPQSIQYF. DNA of the CDR3: TGTGCCATCAGCCCGACAGGGGAACCCCAAAGCATTCAGTACTTC.

This clonotype has just a few counts. J is TRBJ2-3 and V is TRBV6-1; TRBD1 matches 8 bases. Germline V gene data show CDR1 as MNHNS and CDR2 as SASEGT. The trim removed 6 bases at V and 2 bases at J, leaving 10 bases unmatched. The CDR3 extends over 16 amino acids. In DNA form, the CDR3 reads TGTGCCAGCAGGGCCGAACAGGGGGTCAACACAGATACGCAGTATTTT. This sequence encodes CASRAEQGVNTDTQYF.

The J gene is TRBJ1-1, the V gene TRBV20-1; 9 bases fit TRBD1. V dropped 3 bases and J dropped 6; count of bases not matched to a gene: 8. The CDR3 is made up of 14 amino acids. The germline gives CDR1 DFQATT, CDR2 SNEGSKA (reference sequence). CDR3 DNA: TGCAGTGCTAGCCGGGACAGGGCGTCGGCTGAAGCTTTCTTT. This encodes CSASRDRASAEAFF.

This clonotype has only a few counts. This sequence joins TRBV6-1 and TRBJ2-5; a weak D match, TRBD2 (6 bases). V gave up 6 bases and J gave up 11 bases, with 19 bases separating them. Germline CDR1 and CDR2: MNHNS and SASEGT. This CDR3 region has 13 residues. The CDR3 bases are TGTGCCAGCAGCCAAAAAAGGGTGGGACTTCAGTACTTC. Its protein is CASSQKRVGLQYF.

This sequence joins TRBV20-1 and TRBJ2-3; 10 bases map to TRBD2. The germline V gene has CDR1 DFQATT and CDR2 SNEGSKA (reference sequence). The CDR3 loop spans 15 amino acids. Losses at the gene ends were 4 bases for V and 3 bases for J; bases not matched to a gene: 7. The CDR3 region has the DNA TGCAGTGCTACCACTAGCGGGAATCCAACAGATACGCAGTATTTT. Translated, it gives CSATTSGNPTDTQYF.

In its sample, this clonotype was seen a few times. The chain has TRBV12-3 or TRBV12-4 and TRBJ2-7; 8 bases are a match to TRBD1. This CDR3 has 17 amino acids. V gave up 7 bases and J gave up 2 bases; unmatched junction bases: 16. CDR3 DNA sequence: TGTGCCAGCACGGGACAGGCGTGGGGGAAGATACCCTACGAGCAGTACTTC. Translated: CASTGQAWGKIPYEQYF.

The rearrangement links TRBV28 to TRBJ1-5, with TRBD1 as a possible D gene (6 bases). Trimming removed 6 bases from V and 6 bases from J, with 15 bases in between. Germline CDR1 and CDR2: MDHEN and SYDVKM. CDR3 length equals 14 residues. CDR3 DNA: TGTGCCAGCAGCTCCATTAACAGGGTTCAGCCCCAGCATTTT. Protein: CASSSINRVQPQHF.

This clonotype was detected only a few times. The rearrangement links TRBV6-4 to TRBJ2-1; 9 nucleotides line up with TRBD1. V dropped 4 bases and J dropped 5; count of bases not matched to a gene: 6. CDR3 length equals 15 residues. Germline-derived CDR1 and CDR2 are MRHNA and SNTAGT. This CDR3 is CASSAGTGFNNEQFF. CDR3 sequence (DNA): TGTGCCAGCAGTGCGGGGACAGGGTTTAACAATGAGCAGTTCTTC.

The chain combines TRBV7-9 with TRBJ2-5; possible D gene TRBD2, 5 bases. Trimming pared 5 bases from V and 3 bases from J, leaving 10 bases between. The CDR3 runs to 13 residues. Germline CDR1 is SEHNR and CDR2 is FQNEAQ (reference sequence). CDR3 amino acids: CASSIMREETQYF. CDR3 sequence (DNA): TGTGCCAGCAGCATTATGAGGGAAGAGACCCAGTACTTC.

A few counts support this clonotype. The chain joins TRBV12-3 or TRBV12-4 to TRBJ1-1, with unresolved D. The CDR3 has 15 amino acids. V was cut by 2 bases and J by 0 bases, with 10 bases left in between. The CDR3 nucleotides read TGTGCCAGCAGTTTAAAGATAGGGATGAACACTGAAGCTTTCTTT. Translated, it gives CASSLKIGMNTEAFF.

The gene calls are TRBV4-2 and TRBJ2-3, with D perhaps assigned TRBD1 or TRBD2 (5 bases each). Trimming shortened V by 1 base and J by 9 bases, and 8 bases separated the two germline ends. This CDR3 region has 12 residues. The germline gives CDR1 LGHNA, CDR2 YNFKEQ. CDR3: CASSQVGATQYF. Here the CDR3 DNA reads TGTGCCAGCAGCCAAGTCGGGGCCACGCAGTATTTT.

This clonotype was seen a handful of times. The chain links TRBV19 to TRBJ1-5; D possibly corresponds to TRBD1 (5 bases). The V and J ends lost 3 bases and 4 bases respectively, with 22 bases between them. The CDR3 sequence is 18 residues long. Germline values: CDR1 LNHDA, CDR2 SQIVND (reference sequence). DNA of the CDR3: TGTGCCAGTAGTATTCGGGGGGTAATCGATCGGGCTAATCAGCCCCAGCATTTT. It specifies CASSIRGVIDRANQPQHF.

The V call is TRBV5-4, the J call TRBJ2-7; no definite D call. Germline CDR1 is SGHNT and CDR2 is YYREEE (reference sequence). CDR3 length: 12 residues. V lost 0 bases, J lost 6 bases, and 7 bases lay in between. The CDR3 bases are TGTGCCAGCAGCTTGGGCCCAACCGAGCAGTACTTC. The encoded protein is CASSLGPTEQYF.

This chain uses TRBV6-1 with TRBJ2-6; D unclear. V was pared by 6 bases and J by 0 bases, with 9 bases between. The CDR3 runs 15 residues. CDR1 is MNHNS, CDR2 SASEGT, per germline. DNA for the CDR3: TGTGCCAGCAGGTCCCATAGCTCTGGGGCCAACGTCCTGACTTTC. Protein sequence: CASRSHSSGANVLTF.

The sample holds many counts of this clonotype. CDR3 protein: CASSVRGDTDTQYF. Here the CDR3 DNA reads TGTGCCAGCAGTGTTCGAGGAGACACAGATACGCAGTATTTT. The J gene is TRBJ2-3, the V gene TRBV2; D remains unclear. The V and J ends lost 4 bases and 2 bases respectively, with 10 bases between them. Germline lookup yields CDR1 SNHLY and CDR2 FYNNEI. The CDR3 sequence is 14 residues long.

For the CDR3, the DNA is TGCAGCGTGGGGAGGAAGGGCGGGGAGCTGTTTTTT. Translation: CSVGRKGGELFF. The rearrangement uses TRBV29-1 and TRBJ2-2; TRBD2 is a possible D gene (6 bases). V dropped 6 bases and J dropped 7 bases, with 12 bases sitting between them. CDR3 length: 12 residues. Germline V CDR1 and CDR2: SQVTM, ANQGSEA.

The genes are TRBV5-1 and TRBJ2-5; TRBD1 agrees at 7 bases. Trimming cost V 5 bases and J 0 bases; bases outside gene matches: 4. CDR1 and CDR2 (germline): SGHRS, YFSETQ. This CDR3 contains 14 residues. For the CDR3, the DNA is TGCGCCAGCAGACGTGGACAGGACCAAGAGACCCAGTACTTC. Residues: CASRRGQDQETQYF.

In its sample, this clonotype was seen a few times. The chain is built from TRBV12-3 or TRBV12-4 and TRBJ2-1, with a weak D call TRBD2 (5 bases). Trimming removed 5 bases from V and 0 bases from J, with 11 bases in between. The CDR3 has 15 amino acids. The CDR3, as DNA: TGTGCCAGCAGTCGAGCGGCAAGCTCCTACAATGAGCAGTTCTTC. This sequence encodes CASSRAASSYNEQFF.

The sample holds a few counts of this clonotype. The V call is TRBV28, the J call TRBJ2-7; 13 bases align to TRBD2. CDR3 size: 16 residues. V trimming: 3 bases; J trimming: 3 bases; junction bases outside the gene matches: 5. The germline gives CDR1 MDHEN, CDR2 SYDVKM. The DNA of the CDR3 is TGTGCCAGCAGTTTTTCGGGACTAGCGGGAATCTACGAGCAGTACTTC. This translates into CASSFSGLAGIYEQYF.

The chain joins TRBV5-1 to TRBJ2-7, with D tentatively TRBD1 (6 bases). Germline-derived CDR1 and CDR2 are SGHRS and YFSETQ. This CDR3 comprises 14 residues. V was trimmed by 0 bases and J by 5 bases, leaving 12 bases between them. This CDR3 reads CASSLGQAFNEQYF. The CDR3, as DNA: TGCGCCAGCAGCTTGGGACAGGCCTTTAACGAGCAGTACTTC.